This T cell receptor (beta chain) came from a study of shared clonotypes between healthy human individuals. The wider study: Three plates were used per donor for CD4 naive, three for CD4 memory, two for CD8 naive and one for CD8 memory.

Study-level results: Some naive CD4 clonotypes, around 4.7%, turned up in common across several donors.

Generated by immunoSEQ multiplex PCR, the TCRdb table keeps only in-frame clones and is missing some. The sample has under 1,900,000 clones, approximately 98.5% seen once. About this clone: No antigen is known for it.

Looked up from germline, CDR1 is LNHDA and CDR2 is SQIVND (reference sequence). V shed 3 bases and J shed 5 bases, with 10 bases lying between them. The CDR3 length is 13 residues. The clonotype was recovered from a man aged 25-45 years in good health. Sequencing was carried out using naive CD4+ T cells sorted from blood. Subset: CD45RA+ positively selected. The chain carries TRBV19 and TRBJ2-5; D gene ambiguous. CDR3 loop: CASSIVVRETQYF. The CDR3 DNA is TGTGCCAGTAGTATTGTCGTCCGGGAGACCCAGTACTTC.